The rows below give T cell receptor beta chains drawn from one sample of a study of CD8 T cells in Susac syndrome. TCRdb analysed the immunoSEQ multiplex PCR reads with MiXCR anew, one entry per CDR3 protein. The sample includes roughly 120,000 distinct CDR3 sequences, 85% to 95% of them seen just once. The sequenced material came from CD4+ T cells from PBMCs. Source of these receptors: a human donor with multiple sclerosis. Each CDR3 is given with its conserved first and last residue. A D gene is named only where the DNA matches it firmly. Clone size is shown for a subset of rows, as once, few, many or a class of expanded clone.

cdr3_nt	cdr3_aa	d_call	clone_size	v_call	j_call
TGTGCCAGCAGTGAATATCAGATGGGACAGGACGAGCAGTACTTC	CASSEYQMGQDEQYF	TRBD1	.	TRBV25-1	TRBJ2-7
TGTGCCTGGAGTAAAGGACTAGCGGGGGGCTCGGGCCCAAACGAGCAGTACTTC	CAWSKGLAGGSGPNEQYF	TRBD2	.	TRBV30	TRBJ2-7
TGTGCCAGCGCCAGCAGGAGAAACACCGGGGAGCTGTTTTTT	CASASRRNTGELFF	.	.	TRBV27	TRBJ2-2
TGTGCCTGGAGTGCCCCCGAGGGTGGAAACACCATATATTTT	CAWSAPEGGNTIYF	.	.	TRBV30	TRBJ1-3
TGTGCCAGCAGCAGGGGGGGCCTACAAGAGACCCAGTACTTC	CASSRGGLQETQYF	.	.	TRBV11-3	TRBJ2-5
TGTGCCAGCAGGCCGGGGGACAGGGACACCGGGGAGCTGTTTTTT	CASRPGDRDTGELFF	TRBD1	.	TRBV6-2/TRBV6-3	TRBJ2-2
TGTGCCAGCAGTTTTCGGACAGGGCCAAACACCATATATTTT	CASSFRTGPNTIYF	TRBD1	.	TRBV28	TRBJ1-3
TGTGCCAGCAGCTTAGCGCAACTTGATCAGCCCCAGCATTTT	CASSLAQLDQPQHF	.	.	TRBV7-8	TRBJ1-5
TGTGCCAGCAGCCCGAGACTAGACCACACAGATACGCAGTATTTT	CASSPRLDHTDTQYF	.	.	TRBV7-8	TRBJ2-3
TGTGCCAGCAGCTTTGGGACGGGCATCTCTGGGGCCAACGTCCTGACTTTC	CASSFGTGISGANVLTF	.	.	TRBV5-6	TRBJ2-6
TGTGCCAGCAGTTTTTTTTCTGGGCTCCACACCTTC	CASSFFSGLHTF	.	.	TRBV12-3/TRBV12-4	TRBJ1-2
TGTGCCACATCCCCGACAGGAGGCAAAAACATTCAGTACTTC	CATSPTGGKNIQYF	.	once	TRBV19	TRBJ2-4
TGTGCCTGTTCTAGGACAACTACCGGGGAGCTGTTTTTT	CACSRTTTGELFF	.	.	TRBV30	TRBJ2-2
TGTGCCAGCAGCCAGAGGATTGGCAATCAGCCCCAGCATTTT	CASSQRIGNQPQHF	.	.	TRBV7-2	TRBJ1-5
TGTGCCAGCAGCCGCCTGATGGCCGGGACAGGGAAGGAGAATTCACCCCTCCACTTT	CASSRLMAGTGKENSPLHF	TRBD1	.	TRBV3-1	TRBJ1-6
TGTGCCACCAGCAGAACCCCGGGACAGGGCTACGAGCAGTACTTC	CATSRTPGQGYEQYF	TRBD1	once	TRBV15	TRBJ2-7
TGTGCCAGCAGCCCAAAGGGGGCTAGGCTGTATTTT	CASSPKGARLYF	TRBD1	.	TRBV14	TRBJ2-3
TGCAGCGTTGACGGACAGGGATTGAACACTGAAGCTTTCTTT	CSVDGQGLNTEAFF	TRBD1	.	TRBV29-1	TRBJ1-1
TGCAGTGCCTTTGACAGCTCCGATCAGCCCCAGCATTTT	CSAFDSSDQPQHF	.	.	TRBV20-1	TRBJ1-5
TGTGCCAGCAGCCCTGACGGCAGAAACTATGGCTACACCTTC	CASSPDGRNYGYTF	.	once	TRBV12-3/TRBV12-4	TRBJ1-2
TGCAGTGCCCTGTTGGGTTCGGCCCCGGGGGAGCAGTTCTTC	CSALLGSAPGEQFF	.	.	TRBV20-1	TRBJ2-1
TGCAGCCCCCAAAAGGGGGAGGGCACTGAAGCTTTCTTT	CSPQKGEGTEAFF	.	.	TRBV29-1	TRBJ1-1
TGTGCCAGCAGCTTAGGTTGGAAAAACACTGAAGCTTTCTTT	CASSLGWKNTEAFF	.	once	TRBV7-9	TRBJ1-1
TGTGCCAGCAGCCCTTATGGGGTTAGCGGGGGCCCACGGGCTGGGGCCAACGTCCTGACTTTC	CASSPYGVSGGPRAGANVLTF	TRBD2	.	TRBV28	TRBJ2-6
TGCAGTGCTTACGGGACAGGCGATGAAAAACTGTTTTTT	CSAYGTGDEKLFF	TRBD1	once	TRBV20-1	TRBJ1-4
TGTGCCAGTAGTATAGGCAGGCCTCAAACGCATGAGCAGTTCTTC	CASSIGRPQTHEQFF	.	.	TRBV19	TRBJ2-1
TGTGCCAGCAAAGGCGCGAGGGTTGAGACAGATACGCAGTATTTT	CASKGARVETDTQYF	.	.	TRBV2	TRBJ2-3
TGTGCCAGCAGCTACGCTCACGCGGGGGGGGAGGGTATGCAGTTCTTC	CASSYAHAGGEGMQFF	TRBD2	.	TRBV6-6	TRBJ2-1
TGTGCCAGCTCACCTTGGACAGGGGCTGCCGCGGACTATGGCTACACCTTC	CASSPWTGAAADYGYTF	TRBD1	.	TRBV18	TRBJ1-2
TGCGCCAGCAGCCTACAGGGGCAGGGCTACGAGCAGTACTTC	CASSLQGQGYEQYF	TRBD1	.	TRBV5-1	TRBJ2-7
TGTGCCAGCCCCCCTGGGGACGCCAACACTGAAGCTTTCTTT	CASPPGDANTEAFF	.	.	TRBV11-1	TRBJ1-1
TGTGCCAGCAGCCCGGTTGGCACTGAAGCTTTCTTT	CASSPVGTEAFF	.	.	TRBV11-1	TRBJ1-1
TGTGCCAGCAGCTCAACAGGGGACTACGAGCAGTACTTC	CASSSTGDYEQYF	TRBD1	once	TRBV11-1	TRBJ2-7
TGTGCCAGCCACACGGGCGGGACAGGGAGCTCCTACGAGCAGTACTTC	CASHTGGTGSSYEQYF	TRBD1	.	TRBV6-2/TRBV6-3	TRBJ2-7
TGTGCCAGCAGCGTAGAAGGAACTGGGAGGTATGGCTACACCTTC	CASSVEGTGRYGYTF	.	.	TRBV9	TRBJ1-2
TGTGCCAGCAGCCCACGGCTCGGAAACACCATATATTTT	CASSPRLGNTIYF	.	.	TRBV3-1	TRBJ1-3
TGTGCCAGCAGCTTAACCCAACCGGATGGCTACACCTTC	CASSLTQPDGYTF	.	.	TRBV7-9	TRBJ1-2
TGTGCCAGCAGTCAAAATCCTCAGGGCGGGGGCACTGAAGCTTTCTTT	CASSQNPQGGGTEAFF	.	.	TRBV6-2/TRBV6-3	TRBJ1-1
TGCAGTGCTAGAGTTGGGGGGAAGAATTCACCCCTCCACTTT	CSARVGGKNSPLHF	.	.	TRBV20-1	TRBJ1-6
TGCAGCGTTGTCGTGGGGGCACAGCAAGAGACCCAGTACTTC	CSVVVGAQQETQYF	.	.	TRBV29-1	TRBJ2-5
TGTGCCAGCAGTGCTTGGGGGAACACCGGGGAGCTGTTTTTT	CASSAWGNTGELFF	.	.	TRBV2	TRBJ2-2
TGTGCCAGCAGCTCTGGACAGATCAATCAGCCCCAGCATTTT	CASSSGQINQPQHF	.	.	TRBV7-9	TRBJ1-5
TGTGCCAGCAGCGTCGGGACAGGGCACGAAGAGCAGTACTTC	CASSVGTGHEEQYF	TRBD1	.	TRBV9	TRBJ2-7
TGTGCCAGCAGCTTAGTTGTTTCTGGCTACACCTTC	CASSLVVSGYTF	.	.	TRBV7-2	TRBJ1-2
TGTGCCAGCAGCCGAGTGGGACAGATCGAGCAGTACTTC	CASSRVGQIEQYF	TRBD1	once	TRBV6-5	TRBJ2-7
TGTGCCAGCAGGAGGACAGAAGTGAGCGGTGGCTACACCTTC	CASRRTEVSGGYTF	.	.	TRBV6-4	TRBJ1-2